This is a list of T cell receptor beta chains from one sample in a study of post-analysis software for immune sequencing data. TCRdb re-called the PCR reads through MiXCR, storing one row per CDR3 protein. This table holds around 150,000 distinct CDR3 sequences, about 36% found once. The specimen was blood, collected after autologous hematopoietic stem cell transplantation. The receptors derive from a girl aged 10 to 17 with multiple sclerosis. Each CDR3 is given without its conserved first and last residue. Each record gives: V gene, J gene, clone size, CDR3 protein. Only some rows state a clone size, as once, few, many or a class for expanded clones.

v_gene: TRBV6-1; j_gene: .; abundance: .; CDR3aa: ASILRQGAYEQY
v_gene: TRBV20-1; j_gene: .; abundance: .; CDR3aa: SAHLAGGVYEQY
v_gene: TRBV7-7; j_gene: TRBJ2-3; abundance: .; CDR3aa: ASSLGTGGPDTQY
v_gene: TRBV20-1; j_gene: TRBJ2-7; abundance: few; CDR3aa: SAPGHINYEQY
v_gene: TRBV7-2; j_gene: TRBJ1-2; abundance: few; CDR3aa: ASSPFDRGYT
v_gene: TRBV7-8; j_gene: TRBJ1-1; abundance: .; CDR3aa: ASSLGYTEAF
v_gene: TRBV9; j_gene: TRBJ2-2; abundance: .; CDR3aa: ASSVQGGSNTGELF
v_gene: TRBV6-5; j_gene: TRBJ2-3; abundance: .; CDR3aa: ASSYSGADTDTQY
v_gene: TRBV12-3/TRBV12-4; j_gene: TRBJ2-1; abundance: .; CDR3aa: ASSPRDPLNEQF
v_gene: TRBV30; j_gene: TRBJ1-2; abundance: .; CDR3aa: AWMGRRNYGYT
v_gene: TRBV29-1; j_gene: TRBJ1-2; abundance: many; CDR3aa: SVEDRRDRGHERYGYT
v_gene: TRBV5-1; j_gene: TRBJ2-7; abundance: few; CDR3aa: ASSSMSASEQY
v_gene: TRBV7-3; j_gene: .; abundance: .; CDR3aa: ASSLTGGTESEQY
v_gene: TRBV28; j_gene: TRBJ2-4; abundance: many; CDR3aa: ASSFDGVKNIQY
v_gene: TRBV12-5; j_gene: TRBJ2-7; abundance: .; CDR3aa: ASGFSNRTAFYEQY
v_gene: TRBV2; j_gene: TRBJ2-3; abundance: .; CDR3aa: ASSGRAGVVDTQY
v_gene: TRBV21-1; j_gene: .; abundance: .; CDR3aa: ASSKKVDRGWFYEQY
v_gene: TRBV9; j_gene: TRBJ1-5; abundance: .; CDR3aa: ASSAGGAPDQPQH
v_gene: TRBV27; j_gene: TRBJ2-1; abundance: .; CDR3aa: ASSRPSAGEQF
v_gene: TRBV12-3/TRBV12-4; j_gene: .; abundance: .; CDR3aa: ASSPETSVHEQY
v_gene: TRBV7-8; j_gene: TRBJ2-4; abundance: .; CDR3aa: ASSLGTPAKNIQY
v_gene: TRBV28; j_gene: TRBJ1-2; abundance: few; CDR3aa: ASSKDSDTYLYGYT
v_gene: TRBV6-5; j_gene: TRBJ2-7; abundance: .; CDR3aa: ASSYRRGHEQY
v_gene: TRBV27; j_gene: TRBJ1-5; abundance: .; CDR3aa: ASRSGSNQPQH
v_gene: TRBV12-3/TRBV12-4; j_gene: TRBJ2-5; abundance: .; CDR3aa: ASTLDGGLAGDQQY
v_gene: TRBV7-2; j_gene: .; abundance: .; CDR3aa: ASSLEVGGAYEQY
v_gene: TRBV7-6; j_gene: TRBJ1-2; abundance: .; CDR3aa: ASTPGTEGDGYT
v_gene: TRBV20-1; j_gene: TRBJ2-5; abundance: few; CDR3aa: SAAVGQETQY
v_gene: TRBV12-3/TRBV12-4; j_gene: TRBJ1-5; abundance: .; CDR3aa: ASSFRRTPNQPQH
v_gene: TRBV5-1; j_gene: TRBJ2-1; abundance: .; CDR3aa: ASRDTLRADNEQF
v_gene: TRBV6-1; j_gene: TRBJ2-1; abundance: .; CDR3aa: ASGGGTGGYNEQF
v_gene: TRBV12-3/TRBV12-4; j_gene: TRBJ1-5; abundance: .; CDR3aa: ASSLDYGTGSNNQPQH
v_gene: TRBV7-9; j_gene: TRBJ2-1; abundance: .; CDR3aa: ASSLGGGREPYNEQF
v_gene: TRBV6-4; j_gene: TRBJ1-5; abundance: few; CDR3aa: ASSDRDSQPQH
v_gene: TRBV27; j_gene: .; abundance: few; CDR3aa: ASRGTGFEQY
v_gene: TRBV29-1; j_gene: TRBJ1-3; abundance: once; CDR3aa: SAETGGGNTIY
v_gene: TRBV12-3/TRBV12-4; j_gene: TRBJ1-6; abundance: many; CDR3aa: ASSLERGYSPLH
v_gene: TRBV6-1; j_gene: TRBJ2-3; abundance: .; CDR3aa: ASSVPLGVTDTQY
v_gene: TRBV6-5; j_gene: TRBJ2-7; abundance: .; CDR3aa: ASSYLPAGLPYEQY
v_gene: TRBV18; j_gene: TRBJ1-2; abundance: .; CDR3aa: ASSRSVRATSNYGYT
v_gene: TRBV7-9; j_gene: TRBJ2-1; abundance: few; CDR3aa: ASSPYNEQF
v_gene: TRBV6-6; j_gene: TRBJ2-3; abundance: .; CDR3aa: ASRPPGGDTQY
v_gene: TRBV5-1; j_gene: TRBJ2-1; abundance: .; CDR3aa: ASSWETRGVVNNEQF
v_gene: TRBV29-1; j_gene: TRBJ2-1; abundance: .; CDR3aa: SVEGALAGVEQF
v_gene: TRBV19; j_gene: TRBJ2-7; abundance: few; CDR3aa: ASKDSKYEQY
v_gene: TRBV7-2; j_gene: TRBJ1-2; abundance: .; CDR3aa: ASSLGQSYGYT
v_gene: TRBV6-5; j_gene: TRBJ2-3; abundance: few; CDR3aa: ASSYSRDSSTDTQY
v_gene: TRBV20-1; j_gene: TRBJ1-2; abundance: .; CDR3aa: SAHKGQSGGYT
v_gene: TRBV15; j_gene: TRBJ2-7; abundance: .; CDR3aa: ATSRDGGDRGYEQY
v_gene: TRBV7-2; j_gene: TRBJ2-3; abundance: .; CDR3aa: ASSLTASTDTQY
v_gene: TRBV29-1; j_gene: TRBJ2-3; abundance: .; CDR3aa: SVLGWGLVTDTQY
v_gene: TRBV6-5; j_gene: TRBJ2-5; abundance: .; CDR3aa: ATGVRGRQETQY
v_gene: TRBV10-3; j_gene: TRBJ2-3; abundance: .; CDR3aa: AISLDSSTDTQY
v_gene: TRBV5-1; j_gene: TRBJ2-7; abundance: few; CDR3aa: ASSFGTILMEQY